This entry concerns a single TCR beta chain. The PCR had 60 Vbeta and 13 Jbeta primers. The data were produced by immunoSEQ multiplex PCR, yet TCRdb's version contains in-frame clones alone and is incomplete. The sample carries around 120,000 clones, around three quarters recorded once. The data are from a study of cytomegalovirus exposure and HLA in healthy donors. The ends lost 1 base at V and 7 bases at J; junction bases unmatched: 9. The germline CDR1 and CDR2 sequences are MGHRA and YSYEKL. The CDR3 totals 17 residues. The sample consisted of PBMCs. The chain joins TRBV4-1 to TRBJ2-1; TRBD2 matches 11 bases. The clonotype originates from a man aged 50 or older in good health and CMV-seropositive. CDR3 DNA: TGCGCCAGCAGCCAAGGTTTAGCGGGAGGGCCGGGGAATGAGCAGTTCTTC. Protein sequence: CASSQGLAGGPGNEQFF.